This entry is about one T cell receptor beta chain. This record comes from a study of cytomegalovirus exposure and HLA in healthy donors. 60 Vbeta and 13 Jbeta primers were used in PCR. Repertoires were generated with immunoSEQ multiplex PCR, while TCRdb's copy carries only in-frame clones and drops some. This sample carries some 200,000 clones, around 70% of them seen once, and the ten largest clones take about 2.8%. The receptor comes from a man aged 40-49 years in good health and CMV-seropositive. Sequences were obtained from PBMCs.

The CDR3 DNA follows: TGTGCCAGCAGTGATAGAAGCGGGGGGGCCGGAAATGAGCAGTTCTTC. Protein product: CASSDRSGGAGNEQFF. The V and J genes are TRBV2 and TRBJ2-1; 10 bases map to TRBD2. V lost 3 bases, J lost 7 bases, and 9 bases stayed unmatched. CDR1 and CDR2 (germline): SNHLY, FYNNEI. CDR3 size: 16 residues.